This T cell receptor beta chain appears in the sequencing data of a study of CD8+CD57+ T cells in acquired aplastic anemia. This CDR3 is 12 amino acids long. Germline V lookup: CDR1 SGHVS, CDR2 FNYEAQ. Trimming removed 2 bases from V and 5 bases from J, with 6 bases in between. General study results and limits: Patients and healthy controls showed no significant CD8+ Simpson's diversity difference. Overlapping CD8+ CDR3 repertoires of patients and controls contained under 35 shared sequences.

Notes on this clonotype: As yet, its antigen is unknown.

For CDR3 and TCR beta VDJ profiling, genomic DNA was the template used. TCRdb re-called the reads with MiXCR, one entry per CDR3 protein. The table shows over 150,000 distinct CDR3 sequences, with roughly 47% occurring only once. Sequencing was performed on sorted CD4+, CD8+, or CD8+CD57+ T cells (not recorded which) from PBMCs. The chain combines TRBV7-6 with TRBJ2-5; D not resolved. This receptor was identified in a human donor in good health. The DNA of the CDR3 is TGTGCCAGCAGCTTATTGAGGGAGACCCAGTACTTC. Protein: CASSLLRETQYF.